The rows below give T cell receptor beta chains drawn from one sample of a study of CD8+ T cells in alopecia areata. Libraries were prepared by immunoSEQ multiplex PCR; TCRdb keeps only in-frame clonotypes and omits some of them. The sample has around 200,000 clones, approximately 53% seen once; the top ten hold approximately 10%. Sequences were derived from CD8+ T cells sorted from blood, sampled at week 24, from a patient treated with tofacitinib. The receptors come from a human donor with alopecia areata. The CDR3 runs from the conserved cysteine through the conserved F or W. The order of the fields is D gene, J gene, clone size, V gene, CDR3 length, CDR3 protein, CDR3 DNA. A D gene is named only where the DNA matches it firmly. Rows give clone size only sometimes, using once, few, many, or a class for an expanded clone.

>.|TRBJ2-5|.|TRBV19|14
CASSETLTGETQYF
TGTGCCAGTAGTGAGACTTTAACGGGGGAGACCCAGTACTTC
>.|TRBJ2-1|.|TRBV7-9|16
CASSRVGGGLYNEQFF
TGTGCCAGCAGTCGGGTAGGCGGGGGCCTCTACAATGAGCAGTTCTTC
>.|TRBJ1-2|.|TRBV27|15
CASALSLSSGLGYTF
TGTGCCAGCGCCCTTTCCCTCTCGTCGGGTTTGGGCTACACCTTC
>.|TRBJ2-7|.|TRBV27|15
CASSFTGSTDYEQYF
TGTGCCAGCAGTTTCACGGGTTCAACAGATTACGAGCAGTACTTC
>.|TRBJ1-1|.|TRBV11-2|15
CASSLDRRLGTEAFF
TGTGCCAGCAGCTTAGATCGCCGCCTCGGGACTGAAGCTTTCTTT
>.|TRBJ2-3|.|TRBV29-1|15
CSVEGVRDPTDTQYF
TGCAGCGTTGAAGGGGTGAGGGACCCCACAGATACGCAGTATTTT
>TRBD1|TRBJ1-2|.|TRBV6-5|16
CASSYSPIQGPRGYTF
TGTGCCAGCAGTTACTCGCCAATACAGGGGCCCCGTGGCTACACCTTC
>.|TRBJ2-3|few|TRBV14|15
CASSQEETSTDTQYF
TGTGCCAGCAGCCAAGAAGAGACGAGCACAGATACGCAGTATTTT
>TRBD2|TRBJ2-4|.|TRBV30|16
CAWSEVLAGGRDIQYF
TGTGCCTGGAGTGAGGTACTAGCGGGGGGAAGGGACATTCAGTACTTC
>.|TRBJ1-4|.|TRBV28|15
CASSLGWRPNEKLFF
TGTGCCAGCAGCCTAGGCTGGAGGCCTAATGAAAAACTGTTTTTT
>.|TRBJ2-3|.|TRBV2|14
CASSEGEHWDTQYF
TGTGCCAGCAGTGAAGGGGAGCATTGGGATACGCAGTATTTT
>.|TRBJ2-2|few|TRBV29-1|12
CSVVRGTGELFF
TGCAGCGTTGTGAGGGGTACCGGGGAGCTGTTTTTT
>TRBD1|TRBJ1-1|.|TRBV9|14
CASSVDGTGRLAFF
TGTGCCAGCAGCGTAGATGGGACAGGCCGTTTGGCTTTCTTT
>.|TRBJ1-1|.|TRBV29-1|11
CSVPTGTEAFF
TGCAGCGTTCCGACGGGGACTGAAGCTTTCTTT
>.|TRBJ2-1|.|TRBV6-5|16
CASSYSAGQIYNEQFF
TGTGCCAGCAGTTACTCAGCCGGGCAAATTTACAATGAGCAGTTCTTC
>TRBD1|TRBJ1-2|.|TRBV13|12
CASSLGQGGYTF
TGTGCCAGCAGCCTCGGACAGGGTGGCTACACCTTC
>.|TRBJ1-1|.|TRBV30|13
CAWSVLIRTEAFF
TGTGCCTGGAGTGTACTGATCCGCACTGAAGCTTTCTTT
>.|TRBJ1-6|.|TRBV10-1|12
CASSESSSPLHF
TGCGCCAGCAGTGAGTCGAGTTCACCCCTCCACTTT
>TRBD1|TRBJ1-2|.|TRBV25-1|15
CASSELTGEDYGYTF
TGTGCCAGCAGTGAATTGACAGGGGAAGACTATGGCTACACCTTC
>.|TRBJ2-2|.|TRBV7-7|22
CASSLNRVGGRRHDTNTGELFF
TGTGCCAGCAGCTTAAATCGGGTCGGTGGCAGGAGACACGATACGAACACCGGGGAGCTGTTTTTT
>TRBD1|TRBJ2-3|.|TRBV6-5|13
CASLRGLDDTQYF
TGTGCCAGCCTTAGGGGGCTCGACGATACGCAGTATTTT
>.|TRBJ1-1|.|TRBV4-3|17
CASSHHRDTYKGTEAFF
TGCGCCAGCAGCCACCACCGGGACACCTATAAGGGCACTGAAGCTTTCTTT
>TRBD1|TRBJ1-1|.|TRBV30|16
CAWSPGTGLVDTEAFF
TGTGCCTGGAGTCCGGGGACAGGATTGGTGGACACTGAAGCTTTCTTT
>TRBD2|TRBJ2-7|many|TRBV28|18
CASSPATSGGPRSYEQYF
TGTGCCAGCAGTCCAGCAACTAGCGGGGGGCCTCGCTCCTACGAGCAGTACTTC